This record looks at one T cell receptor (beta chain) sequence and its context. Trimming removed 0 bases from V and 2 bases from J, with 26 bases in between. Germline V gives CDR1 SGHTA, CDR2 FQGTGA. CDR3 length equals 20 residues. Generated by immunoSEQ multiplex PCR, the TCRdb table keeps only in-frame clones and is missing some. The sample includes some 41,000 clones, 85% to 90% of them seen just once. This entry comes from a study of OX40 agonist ivuxolimab in advanced cancers. The input for sequencing was CD4+ or CD8+ T cells sorted from blood, taken in a trial of the OX40 agonist ivuxolimab. The gene calls are TRBV7-3 and TRBJ2-7; D not certain. The clonotype was recovered from an adult with an advanced solid tumor such as melanoma, head and neck, liver or kidney cancer. This CDR3 is CASSLTSSRCLSAWAYEQYF. For the CDR3, the DNA is TGTGCCAGCAGCTTAACGTCTTCTAGGTGTCTGTCGGCGTGGGCCTACGAGCAGTACTTC. The full variable domain, rest sourced from reference TRBV7-3 and TRBJ2-7, is GAGVSQTPSNKVTEKGKYVELRCDPISGHTALYWYRQSLGQGPEFLIYFQGTGAADDSGLPNDRFFAVRPEGSVSTLKIQRTERGDSAVYLCASSLTSSRCLSAWAYEQYFGPGTRLTVT.